The present T cell receptor (beta chain) was sequenced within a study of preoperative IRX-2 immunotherapy in early breast cancer. This table comes from immunoSEQ multiplex PCR, and its TCRdb copy is limited to in-frame clones, with some not included. The sample includes around 25,000 clones, 70% to 90% of them seen just once. The CDR3 loop spans 13 amino acids. Trimming took 2 bases from V and 9 from J, leaving 12 bases between them. The germline V gene encodes CDR1 SGHRS and CDR2 YFSETQ. The treatment: preoperative locoregional IRX-2 cytokine immunotherapy. This phase Ib study tested locoregional IRX-2 cytokine immunotherapy given before surgery.

Sample: tumor tissue, taken after IRX-2 immunotherapy. The chain joins TRBV5-1 to TRBJ1-5; TRBD1 might be the D (5 bases). This clonotype originated in a human donor with breast cancer. CDR3 region: CASSFEGDRPQHF. The CDR3 DNA reads as TGCGCCAGCAGCTTTGAAGGGGATCGGCCCCAGCATTTT.